What follows are 12 T cell receptor beta chains derived from one specimen sequenced in a study of cytomegalovirus exposure and HLA in healthy donors. Data came from immunoSEQ multiplex PCR; TCRdb stores just in-frame clones and leaves some out. The repertoire has 68,000 or so clones, about 89% of them found once; the top ten carry over 1%. The sequenced sample was PBMCs. Receptors were obtained from a woman between 18 and 29 years old in good health and CMV-seronegative.

The rearrangement links TRBV11-2 to TRBJ1-2; 7 bases are a match to TRBD1. The CDR3 extends over 14 amino acids. Trimming cost V 5 bases and J 4 bases; bases outside gene matches: 7. Germline loops: CDR1 SGHAT, CDR2 FQNNGV. The CDR3 reads CASSQGGQPYGYTF. Written as DNA, the CDR3 is TGTGCCAGCAGCCAAGGGGGACAGCCCTATGGCTACACCTTC.

The chain has TRBV18 and TRBJ2-5, with 8 bases lining up with TRBD2. V dropped 6 bases and J dropped 3; count of bases not matched to a gene: 9. CDR1 and CDR2 from the germline V gene are KGHSH and LQKENI. The CDR3 contains 15 residues. This chain's CDR3 is CASSNREGRKETQYF. The CDR3 DNA is TGTGCCAGCTCGAACCGGGAGGGGAGGAAAGAGACCCAGTACTTC. Variable domain in full (rest from reference TRBV18 and TRBJ2-5): NAGVMQNPRHLVRRRGQEARLRCSPMKGHSHVYWYRQLPEEGLKFMVYLQKENIIDESGMPKERFSAEFPKEGPSILRIQQVVRGDSAAYFCASSNREGRKETQYFGPGTRLLVL.

The rearrangement uses TRBV4-2 and TRBJ1-2; 11 positions agree with TRBD1. V was pared by 4 bases and J by 5 bases, with 3 bases of the junction left unmatched. CDR1 is LGHNA and CDR2 is YNFKEQ in the germline V gene. The CDR3 covers 14 residues. In DNA form, the CDR3 reads TGTGCCAGCAGCCCCGGGACAGGGGGATATGGCTACACCTTC. It translates to CASSPGTGGYGYTF.

The chain is built from TRBV5-1 and TRBJ2-3; 9 nucleotides agree with TRBD1. This CDR3 contains 15 residues. The V and J ends lost 4 bases and 4 bases, in that order; junction bases with no gene match: 7. From germline, CDR1 is SGHRS and CDR2 YFSETQ. The CDR3 here is CASSPGTGSSDTQYF. CDR3 DNA: TGCGCCAGCAGCCCCGGGACAGGGAGCTCAGATACGCAGTATTTT.

The chain uses TRBV6-5 and TRBJ1-2; maybe TRBD1 (6 bases). Germline assignment: CDR1 MNHEY and CDR2 SVGAGI. V lost 0 bases to trimming and J lost 5 bases, with 13 bases between them. The CDR3 runs 15 residues. CDR3 DNA: TGTGCCAGCAGTTACTCGCACAGGGCAAATTATGGCTACACCTTC. Translating gives CASSYSHRANYGYTF.

The sample holds one count of this clone. The rearrangement joins TRBV19 to TRBJ1-2, with no clear D. CDR1 and CDR2 (germline): LNHDA, SQIVND (reference sequence). CDR3 size: 14 residues. The V and J ends lost 4 bases and 2 bases respectively, with 11 bases between them. In DNA form, the CDR3 reads TGTGCCAGTAGTAACCGACTGACCAACTATGGCTACACCTTC. Amino acids: CASSNRLTNYGYTF. Together with reference TRBV19 and TRBJ1-2, the CDR3 gives the full variable domain: DGGITQSPKYLFRKEGQNVTLSCEQNLNHDAMYWYRQDPGQGLRLIYYSQIVNDFQKGDIAEGYSVSREKKESFPLTVTSAQKNPTAFYLCASSNRLTNYGYTFGSGTRLTVV.

This clone was recorded a few times. The rearrangement uses TRBV2 and TRBJ1-1, with a tentative D call TRBD1 (6 bases). The germline V gene encodes CDR1 SNHLY and CDR2 FYNNEI. Trimming stripped 6 bases from V and 4 bases from J, with 15 bases between. The CDR3 loop spans 14 amino acids. The CDR3 nucleotides are TGTGCCAGCAGATCACAGGGCTCGGGCACTGAAGCTTTCTTT. As protein: CASRSQGSGTEAFF. Looking up the rest from reference TRBV2 and TRBJ1-1 gives the full variable domain: EPEVTQTPSHQVTQMGQEVILRCVPISNHLYFYWYRQILGQKVEFLVSFYNNEISEKSEIFDDQFSVERPDGSNFTLKIRSTKLEDSAMYFCASRSQGSGTEAFFGQGTRLTVV.

This sequence joins TRBV4-1 and TRBJ2-1, with 7 bases that match TRBD1. The V gene end was trimmed by 1 base and the J gene end by 8 bases; junction bases not matched to a gene: 8. The CDR3 has 15 amino acids. In germline, CDR1 is MGHRA, CDR2 YSYEKL. As DNA, the CDR3 is TGCGCCAGCAGCCAAGCCGGGACAGAGTACGATGAGCAGTTCTTC. It yields the protein CASSQAGTEYDEQFF.

The chain recombines TRBV27 with TRBJ2-5; 8 positions agree with TRBD2. Per the germline V gene, CDR1 is MNHEY and CDR2 is SMNVEV (reference sequence). The trim removed 6 bases at V and 2 bases at J, leaving 8 bases unmatched. This CDR3 has 15 residues. The CDR3 is CASSLRGTSQETQYF. The CDR3 nucleotides are TGTGCCAGCAGCCTAAGAGGGACTAGTCAAGAGACCCAGTACTTC.

This chain connects TRBV11-3 to TRBJ2-1, with 10 bases lining up with TRBD1. The CDR3 has 15 residues. With 5 bases clipped from V and 9 bases from J, the junction kept 10 bases outside the gene matches. Germline CDR1 is SGHNT and CDR2 is YENEEA. As DNA, the CDR3 is TGTGCCAGCAGCCCCCGGGACAGGGGATTCAGTGAGCAGTTCTTC. Amino acid sequence: CASSPRDRGFSEQFF.

The rearrangement links TRBV2 to TRBJ2-7; 13 nucleotides match TRBD2. The CDR3 spans 18 residues. Trimming removed 7 bases from V and 4 bases from J; junction bases left unmatched: 16. CDR1 and CDR2 from the germline V gene are SNHLY and FYNNEI. The CDR3 region is CASTQARAGTSGMYEQYF. The DNA for the CDR3 is TGTGCCAGCACCCAAGCTCGAGCTGGGACTAGCGGGATGTACGAGCAGTACTTC.

The rearrangement joins TRBV10-3 to TRBJ2-3; 7 bases map to TRBD1. After removal of 0 bases from V and 2 bases from J, the junction contained 2 bases not matched to a gene. Germline V gene sequence: CDR1 ENHRY, CDR2 SYGVKD. CDR3 size: 15 residues. CDR3 DNA: TGTGCCATCAGTGAGTCGGGACAGATCACAGATACGCAGTATTTT. It is translated as CAISESGQITDTQYF.